The TCR beta chain described here comes from a study of PD-1 blockade in classical Hodgkin lymphoma. Assay: immunoSEQ multiplex PCR; the TCRdb copy retains only in-frame clones and omits some. This table holds some 19,000 clones, 80% found once. General study points: Repertoire difference causes, possibly disease activity or prior therapy, remain undefined.

CDR3 length equals 17 residues. Trimming removed 5 bases at V and 1 base at J, with 18 bases between. The germline V gene encodes CDR1 MDHEN and CDR2 SYDVKM. Of note for this clone: Its target is not known.

Time point: cycle 4 day 1 (C4D1), after 5 to 7 weeks of nivolumab. Each and every patient relapsed after autologous stem cell transplantation, and patients got differing brentuximab vedotin exposure. The sequencing here drew on peripheral blood mononuclear cells (PBMCs), taken before the fourth cycle of nivolumab. V usage is TRBV28 and J usage is TRBJ1-3; D might be TRBD1 (6 bases). This clonotype originated in a human donor with classical Hodgkin lymphoma. The CDR3 coding sequence is TGTGCCAGCAGTAGGAACAGGGAGGCTGGGTCTGGAAACACCATATATTTT. Protein sequence: CASSRNREAGSGNTIYF.